This T cell receptor (beta chain) was captured by sequencing in a study of graft-versus-host responses after intestinal transplantation. Overall study: Isolated intestinal, liver-intestinal, or multivisceral transplants were what recipients had. Induction using anti-thymocyte globulin, followed by tacrolimus and steroids for roughly 3 years, was given to all recipients.

Per germline, CDR1 MGHRA and CDR2 YSYEKL. Trimming took 3 bases from V and 5 from J, leaving 11 bases between them. The CDR3 has 14 residues. Clones were read by immunoSEQ multiplex PCR, and TCRdb kept only the in-frame ones, dropping some. The sample gives about 85,000 clones, roughly 87% of which show up once; about a sixth is in the top ten. On this clone: The antigen is unknown.

This TCR was sampled from a human donor who received an intestinal transplant. This chain links TRBV4-1 with TRBJ1-5; D is uncertain. The sequences come from unstimulated CD8+ T cells sorted from spleen or lymph node cells, collected before intestinal transplant. The CDR3 sequence: CASSQDSEDQPQHF. The CDR3 nucleotides read TGCGCCAGCAGCCAGGACTCAGAAGATCAGCCCCAGCATTTT.